The 19 T cell receptor beta chains given below trace back to one sample, sequenced in a study of shared clonotypes between healthy human individuals. Sequencing used immunoSEQ multiplex PCR; TCRdb keeps in-frame clones, though not all of them. The sample consists of fewer than 850,000 clones, roughly 91% of them appearing once. Sequencing input: memory CD8+ T cells from PBMCs. Described subset: CD45RO+ cells pooled with CCR7-negative TemRA cells. The receptors here all came from a man younger than 30 in good health. Some clones in this sample may be carry-over from other donors' samples.

As for this clone: This sample includes further DNA sequences coding for the same CDR3. The V call is TRBV10-3, the J call TRBJ2-3; 8 bases are shared with TRBD2. This CDR3 is built from 15 residues. The germline V gene encodes CDR1 ENHRY and CDR2 SYGVKD. J gave up 1 base and V 3 bases, and 3 bases lay outside the gene matches. CDR3 amino acids: CAISDPAGGTDTQYF. The CDR3, as DNA: TGTGCCATCAGTGACCCAGCGGGAGGCACAGATACGCAGTATTTT.

CDR3 in DNA: TGTGCCAGCAGCCACAACGCCTATACCTACGAGCAGTACTTC. Translation gives CASSHNAYTYEQYF. The chain carries TRBV6-6 and TRBJ2-7; D not certain. Germline assignment: CDR1 MNHNY and CDR2 SVGAGI (reference sequence). The CDR3 sequence is 14 residues long. Trimming took 6 bases from V and 2 from J, leaving 14 bases between them.

The J gene is TRBJ2-5, the V gene TRBV28, with TRBD2 identical over 8 bases. The J call may be in error: the DNA end matches TRBJ2-7 better. Germline V CDR1 and CDR2: MDHEN, SYDVKM. The CDR3 consists of 14 residues. CDR3 sequence: CASSYQTSVYEQYF. As DNA, the CDR3 is TGTGCCAGCAGTTACCAGACTAGCGTCTACGAGCAGTACTTC.

In its sample, this clone was seen once. The V and J genes are TRBV9 and TRBJ2-3; tentatively, D is TRBD1 or TRBD2 (6 bases each). This CDR3 is 14 amino acids long. The V and J ends lost 0 bases and 6 bases respectively, with 11 bases between them. Germline lookup yields CDR1 SGDLS and CDR2 YYNGEE. The CDR3 DNA is TGTGCCAGCAGCGTAGCGGGGGCAGTGGATACGCAGTATTTT. Translating it yields CASSVAGAVDTQYF.

The chain uses TRBV7-8 and TRBJ2-7; 10 bases are shared with TRBD2. The CDR3 contains 17 residues. Germline V gene sequence: CDR1 SGHVS, CDR2 FQNEAQ. V lost 2 bases and J lost 4; bases outside the gene matches: 11. This CDR3 reads CASSLLAGSGGSYEQYF. The CDR3 coding sequence is TGTGCCAGCAGCTTACTGGCGGGTAGCGGGGGGTCTTACGAGCAGTACTTC.

As DNA, the CDR3 is TGTGCCAGCAGCGGGAGGGGGACAGGGCCCAACACCGGGGAGCTGTTTTTT. Its protein is CASSGRGTGPNTGELFF. The J gene is TRBJ2-2, the V gene TRBV9, with 9 bases aligning to TRBD1. Germline V CDR1 and CDR2: SGDLS, YYNGEE. Trimming at V came to 3 bases and at J to 2 bases, leaving 8 bases not matched to a gene. This CDR3 spans 17 amino acids.

This chain links TRBV6-5 with TRBJ2-5; D not certain. Germline values: CDR1 MNHEY, CDR2 SVGAGI. V lost 2 bases to trimming and J lost 3 bases, with 7 bases between them. This CDR3 is 13 amino acids long. CDR3 sequence: CASSYDSEETQYF. DNA of the CDR3: TGTGCCAGCAGTTACGACTCCGAAGAGACCCAGTACTTC.

The count of this clone is one. The V and J genes are TRBV27 and TRBJ1-5, with D tentatively TRBD1 (6 bases). There are 15 residues in the CDR3. V was trimmed by 3 bases and J by 2 bases, leaving 11 bases between them. CDR1 is MNHEY and CDR2 is SMNVEV in the germline V gene (reference sequence). The CDR3 DNA follows: TGTGCCAGCAGTTTTCAGGGGATGGGCAATCAGCCCCAGCATTTT. Translation gives CASSFQGMGNQPQHF.

J is TRBJ2-1 and V is TRBV4-1, with TRBD2 matching over 8 bases. The CDR3 has 17 residues. Germline V gene data show CDR1 as MGHRA and CDR2 as YSYEKL. The V and J ends lost 0 bases and 4 bases, in that order; junction bases with no gene match: 8. CDR3 sequence reads: CASSQDWASGLYNEQFF. The DNA for the CDR3 is TGCGCCAGCAGCCAAGATTGGGCTAGCGGGTTGTACAATGAGCAGTTCTTC.

In its sample, this clone was seen once. The chain recombines TRBV27 with TRBJ2-1, with D uncertain. Trimming removed 3 bases at V and 0 bases at J, with 12 bases between. The length of the CDR3 is 16 residues. The germline V gene encodes CDR1 MNHEY and CDR2 SMNVEV (reference sequence). Here the CDR3 DNA reads TGTGCCAGCAGTTTGAACGGGTTCAGCTCCTACAATGAGCAGTTCTTC. Protein: CASSLNGFSSYNEQFF.

The CDR3 sequence is CASSLAAETQYF. As DNA, the CDR3 is TGTGCCAGCAGCTTAGCGGCGGAGACCCAGTACTTC. The chain links TRBV7-9 to TRBJ2-5, with D uncertain. This CDR3 contains 12 residues. Trimming cost V 0 bases and J 5 bases, with 4 bases left between them. The germline V gene has CDR1 SEHNR and CDR2 FQNEAQ (reference sequence).

The V and J genes are TRBV27 and TRBJ1-5; 8 bases are shared with TRBD1. The germline V gene encodes CDR1 MNHEY and CDR2 SMNVEV (reference sequence). The CDR3 consists of 15 residues. With V trimmed by 3 bases and J by 11 bases, 12 bases remained unmatched. The CDR3 region has the DNA TGTGCCAGCAGTTTGAGACAGGGGAGTTTCGAGGCCCAGCATTTT. Its translation is CASSLRQGSFEAQHF.

The chain employs TRBV9 and TRBJ2-1; TRBD1 matches at 7 bases. The V gene's germline CDR1 is SGDLS and CDR2 YYNGEE. Losses at the gene ends were 4 bases for V and 7 bases for J; bases not matched to a gene: 14. This CDR3 is built from 16 residues. CDR3 DNA sequence: TGTGCCAGCAGCAAAACCTGGGACAGCCCTTGGAATGAGCAGTTCTTC. As protein: CASSKTWDSPWNEQFF. The whole variable domain, remainder taken from reference TRBV9 and TRBJ2-1, is DSGVTQTPKHLITATGQRVTLRCSPRSGDLSVYWYQQSLDQGLQFLIQYYNGEERAKGNILERFSAQQFPDLHSELNLSSLELGDSALYFCASSKTWDSPWNEQFFGPGTRLTVL.

This rearrangement joins TRBV9 to TRBJ2-3; the match to TRBD2 covers 12 bases. V lost 1 base, J lost 3 bases, and 6 bases stayed unmatched. Germline lookup yields CDR1 SGDLS and CDR2 YYNGEE. The CDR3 length is 17 residues. The DNA for the CDR3 is TGTGCCAGCAGCGTACCTCTAGCGGGAGGGCCGACAGATACGCAGTATTTT. This codes for CASSVPLAGGPTDTQYF.

This clone occurred once. This rearrangement joins TRBV11-2 to TRBJ2-3, with D tentatively TRBD1 or TRBD2 (5 bases each). The V end lost 3 bases, the J end lost 2 bases, and 18 bases lay between the germline ends. CDR1 and CDR2 (germline): SGHAT, FQNNGV. The CDR3 is 17 amino acids. CDR3 sequence: CASSFLMRGYITDTQYF. The CDR3 DNA follows: TGTGCCAGCAGCTTTCTAATGAGGGGTTACATCACAGATACGCAGTATTTT.

V is TRBV4-3 and J is TRBJ2-1; possibly TRBD1 for D (6 bases). The CDR3 sequence is 15 residues long. CDR1 is LGHNA, CDR2 YSLEER, per germline. V lost 1 base and J lost 5, with 12 bases in between. The CDR3 loop is CASSQAGDTHNEQFF. CDR3 nucleotides: TGCGCCAGCAGCCAAGCAGGGGATACGCACAATGAGCAGTTCTTC.

Regarding this clone: One end of the junction does not line up with germline, which may come from a read error. This chain connects TRBV16 to TRBJ1-2; tentatively, D is TRBD1 (6 bases). Germline loops: CDR1 KGHSY, CDR2 FQNENV. This CDR3 has 11 amino acids. The CDR3 here is CASSQSKEDSF. CDR3 bases: TGTGCCAGCAGCCAATCGAAGGAGGACAGCTTC.

The chain uses TRBV6-1 and TRBJ2-5; no clear D gene. V was cut by 6 bases and J by 7 bases, with 9 bases left in between. The CDR3 has 11 residues. Germline V lookup: CDR1 MNHNS, CDR2 SASEGT. The CDR3 sequence is CASSRKRTQYF. The CDR3 DNA sequence: TGTGCCAGCAGCCGAAAGCGGACCCAGTACTTC.

The chain uses TRBV10-2 and TRBJ2-3; unclear D gene. The CDR3 consists of 16 residues. Per germline, CDR1 WSHSY and CDR2 SAAADI. The germline V and J ends were trimmed by 2 bases and 1 base, with 13 bases remaining between them. CDR3 residues: CASSEIWEIRTDTQYF. The CDR3 region has the DNA TGCGCCAGCAGTGAGATTTGGGAAATTCGCACAGATACGCAGTATTTT.